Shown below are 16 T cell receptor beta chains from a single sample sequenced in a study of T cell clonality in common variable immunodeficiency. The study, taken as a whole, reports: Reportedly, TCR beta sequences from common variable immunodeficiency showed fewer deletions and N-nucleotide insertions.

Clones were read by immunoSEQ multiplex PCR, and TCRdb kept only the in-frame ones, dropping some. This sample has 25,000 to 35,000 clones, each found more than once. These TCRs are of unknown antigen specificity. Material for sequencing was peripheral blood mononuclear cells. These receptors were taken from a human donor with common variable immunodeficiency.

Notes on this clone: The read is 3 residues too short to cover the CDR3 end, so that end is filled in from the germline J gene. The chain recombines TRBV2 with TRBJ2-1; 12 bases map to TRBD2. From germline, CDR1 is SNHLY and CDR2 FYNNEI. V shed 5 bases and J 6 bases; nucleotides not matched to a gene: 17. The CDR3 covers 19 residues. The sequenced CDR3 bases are TGTGCCAGCAGTCGCAGCCGGGCTTCGACTAGCGGGAGTGGCAATGAG. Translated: CASSRSRASTSGSGNE. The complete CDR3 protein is CASSRSRASTSGSGNEQFF.

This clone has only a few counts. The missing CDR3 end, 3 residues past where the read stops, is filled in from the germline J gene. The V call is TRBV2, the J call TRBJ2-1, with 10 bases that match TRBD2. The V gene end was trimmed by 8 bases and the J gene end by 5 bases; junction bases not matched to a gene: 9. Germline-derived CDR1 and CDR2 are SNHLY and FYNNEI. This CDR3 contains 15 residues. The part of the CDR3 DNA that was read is TGTGCCAGCGGTGTAGGACTAGCGGTAGACAATGAG. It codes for CASGVGLAVDNE. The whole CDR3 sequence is CASGVGLAVDNEQFF.

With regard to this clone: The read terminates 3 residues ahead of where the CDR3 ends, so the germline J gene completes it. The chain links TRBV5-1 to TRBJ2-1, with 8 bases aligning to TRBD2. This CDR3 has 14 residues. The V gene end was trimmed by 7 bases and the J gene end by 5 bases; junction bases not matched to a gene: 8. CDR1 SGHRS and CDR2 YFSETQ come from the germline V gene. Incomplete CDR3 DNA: TGCGCCAGCCGGGATAGCGGGAATGACAATGAG. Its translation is CASRDSGNDNE. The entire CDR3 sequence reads CASRDSGNDNEQFF.

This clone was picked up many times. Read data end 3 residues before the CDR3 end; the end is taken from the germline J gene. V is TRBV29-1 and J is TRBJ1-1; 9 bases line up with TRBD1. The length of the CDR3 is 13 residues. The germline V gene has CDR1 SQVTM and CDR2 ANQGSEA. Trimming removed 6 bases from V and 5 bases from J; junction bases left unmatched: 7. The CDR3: CSVVTGGWTEAFF. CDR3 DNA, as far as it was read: TGCAGCGTCGTTACAGGGGGCTGGACTGAA.

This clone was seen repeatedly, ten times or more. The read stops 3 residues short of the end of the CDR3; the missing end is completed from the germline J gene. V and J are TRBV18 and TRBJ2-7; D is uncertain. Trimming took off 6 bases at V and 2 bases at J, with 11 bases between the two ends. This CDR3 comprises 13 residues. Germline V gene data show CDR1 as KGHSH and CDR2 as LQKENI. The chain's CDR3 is CASSPTDAYEQYF. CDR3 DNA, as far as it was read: TGTGCCAGCTCGCCAACAGACGCCTACGAG.

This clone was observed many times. The CDR3 sequence is CASSPESARYTDTQYF. The sequenced part of the CDR3 DNA is TGTGCCAGCTCACCAGAAAGTGCCCGGTACACAGATACG. V usage is TRBV18 and J usage is TRBJ2-3, with D unclear. The read falls 3 residues short of the CDR3 end, and the missing part is taken from the germline J gene. V lost 2 bases and J lost 2, with 14 bases in between. From germline, CDR1 is KGHSH and CDR2 LQKENI. The CDR3 loop spans 16 amino acids.

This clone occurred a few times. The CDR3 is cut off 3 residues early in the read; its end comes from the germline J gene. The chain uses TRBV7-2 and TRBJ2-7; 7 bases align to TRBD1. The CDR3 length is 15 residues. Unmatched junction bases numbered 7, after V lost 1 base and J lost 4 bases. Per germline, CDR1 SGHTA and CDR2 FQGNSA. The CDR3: CASSLGVTGNYEQYF. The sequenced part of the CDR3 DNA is TGTGCCAGCAGCTTAGGAGTGACAGGGAATTACGAG.

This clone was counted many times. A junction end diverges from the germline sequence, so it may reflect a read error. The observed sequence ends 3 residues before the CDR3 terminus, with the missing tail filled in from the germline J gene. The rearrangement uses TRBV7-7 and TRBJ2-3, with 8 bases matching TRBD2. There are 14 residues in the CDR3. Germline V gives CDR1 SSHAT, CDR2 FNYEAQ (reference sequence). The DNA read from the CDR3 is TGTGCTAGCAGCTTAGGGACTAGGACAGATACG. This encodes CASSLGTRTDT. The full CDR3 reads CASSLGTRTDTQYF.

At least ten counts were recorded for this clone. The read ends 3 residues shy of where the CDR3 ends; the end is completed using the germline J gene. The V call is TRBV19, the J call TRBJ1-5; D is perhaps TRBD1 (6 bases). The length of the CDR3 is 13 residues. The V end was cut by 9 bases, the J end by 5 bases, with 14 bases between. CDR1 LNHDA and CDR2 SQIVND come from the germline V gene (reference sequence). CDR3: CASSPQGYQPQHF. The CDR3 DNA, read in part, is TGTGCCAGCAGTCCTCAGGGGTATCAGCCC.

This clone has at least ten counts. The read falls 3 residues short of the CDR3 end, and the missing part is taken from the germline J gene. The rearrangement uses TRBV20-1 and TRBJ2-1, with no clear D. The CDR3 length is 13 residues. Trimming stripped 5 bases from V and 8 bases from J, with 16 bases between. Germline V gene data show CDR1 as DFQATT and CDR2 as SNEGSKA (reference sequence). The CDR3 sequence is CSAPQPPGDEQFF. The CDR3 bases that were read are TGCAGTGCTCCCCAACCCCCAGGAGATGAG.

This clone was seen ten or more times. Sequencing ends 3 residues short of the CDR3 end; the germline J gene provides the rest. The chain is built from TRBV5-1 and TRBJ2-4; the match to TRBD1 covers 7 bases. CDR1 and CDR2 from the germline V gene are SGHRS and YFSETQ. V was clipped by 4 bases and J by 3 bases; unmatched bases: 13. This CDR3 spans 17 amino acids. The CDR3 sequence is CASSPRIGGDGKNIQYF. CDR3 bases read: TGCGCCAGCAGCCCGCGTATAGGGGGCGATGGCAAAAACATT.

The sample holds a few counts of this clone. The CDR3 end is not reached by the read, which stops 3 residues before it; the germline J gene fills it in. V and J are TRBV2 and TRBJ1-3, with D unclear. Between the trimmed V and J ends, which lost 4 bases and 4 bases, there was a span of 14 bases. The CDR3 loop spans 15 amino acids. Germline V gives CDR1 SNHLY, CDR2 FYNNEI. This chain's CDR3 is CASSVNPARGNTIYF. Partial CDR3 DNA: TGTGCCAGCAGTGTCAATCCAGCGAGGGGAAACACC.

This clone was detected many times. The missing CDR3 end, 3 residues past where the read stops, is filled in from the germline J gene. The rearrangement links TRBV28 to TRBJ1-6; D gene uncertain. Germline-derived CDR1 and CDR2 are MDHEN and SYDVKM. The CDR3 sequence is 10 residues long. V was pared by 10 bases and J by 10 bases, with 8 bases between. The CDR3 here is CATGGSPLHF. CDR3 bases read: TGTGCCACCGGCGGCTCACCC.

CDR3 DNA, as far as it was read: TGTGCCAGTAGTGCAGGGGTCCCACCTTCCTACGAG. Protein: CASSAGVPPSYE. The whole CDR3 protein is CASSAGVPPSYEQYF. The V and J genes are TRBV19 and TRBJ2-7; possibly TRBD1 for D (6 bases). With the read ending 3 residues before the CDR3 end, the germline J gene is used to fill in that end. The germline V and J ends were trimmed by 5 bases and 1 base, with 15 bases remaining between them. This CDR3 contains 15 residues. Germline assignment: CDR1 LNHDA and CDR2 SQIVND (reference sequence).

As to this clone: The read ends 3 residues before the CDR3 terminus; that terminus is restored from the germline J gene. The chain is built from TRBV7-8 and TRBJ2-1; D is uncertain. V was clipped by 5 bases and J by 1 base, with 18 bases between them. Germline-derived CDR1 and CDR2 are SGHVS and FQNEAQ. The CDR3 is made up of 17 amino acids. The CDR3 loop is CASSPPLGLGSYNEQFF. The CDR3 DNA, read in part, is TGTGCCAGCAGCCCCCCACTCGGCTTAGGGTCCTACAATGAG.

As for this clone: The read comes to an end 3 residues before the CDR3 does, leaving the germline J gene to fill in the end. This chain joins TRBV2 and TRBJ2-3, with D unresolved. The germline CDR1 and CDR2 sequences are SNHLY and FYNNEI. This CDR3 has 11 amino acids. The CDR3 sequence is CASSEEGPQYF. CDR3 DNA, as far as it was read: TGTGCCAGCAGTGAAGAAGGCCCG.